This entry describes one T cell receptor (beta chain). Antigen specificity is unknown. These data originate in a study of early T cells in non-severe SARS-CoV-2 infection. Study-wide context: Sequencing targeted bulk RNA from unsorted whole blood, leaving chains unpaired.

General study findings and limits: VDJdb matching, biased toward anti-spike CD8 responses, missed private and CD4 specificities.

V was trimmed by 0 bases and J by 2 bases, leaving 8 bases between them. The CDR3 is made up of 15 amino acids. CDR1 and CDR2 (germline): LGHDT, YNNKEL (reference sequence). Individual cDNA molecules were tagged with unique molecular identifiers. MiXCR, run by TCRdb on the 5' RACE reads, gives a single entry per CDR3 protein. The data contain over 30,000 distinct CDR3 sequences, approximately 8% of them singletons. Material: whole blood, obtained at baseline. The clonotype comes from an adult who was a healthcare worker with PCR-confirmed SARS-CoV-2 infection or an uninfected control (not recorded which). This sequence joins TRBV3-1 and TRBJ2-1; possible D gene TRBD1, 6 bases. Written as DNA, the CDR3 is TGTGCCAGCAGCCAAGACAGGGGTCCCTACAATGAGCAGTTCTTC. Protein product: CASSQDRGPYNEQFF.